This note documents a single T cell receptor beta chain sequence. This clonotype was detected only a few times. Its antigen remains undetermined. The record has no base qualities; no much larger clone is one base away. The data derive from a study of human T cells and chemical hapten exposure (dated by TCRdb to the early 2020s). In terms of the full investigation: For sensitization, 2% DPC in acetone was applied to a roughly 2 cm by roughly 2 cm area of upper inner arm skin. Throughout the roughly 23-week study period, patients were also given weekly therapeutic DPC doses on the scalp. Patch tests used Finn chambers with 0.01% DPC on the upper back, scored after 6 days by International Contact Dermatitis Research Group standards. Alopecia areata with under or over 50% scalp involvement, alopecia totalis and alopecia universalis were represented in the patient cohort, which was mostly female. The libraries were sequenced as a pool, and the TCR yield per sample differed mostly because of small variations in library volumes within the pool. This study followed changes in the peripheral blood TCR repertoire in vivo during primary and secondary sensitization of alopecia patients to the hapten diphenylcyclopropenone (DPC). Blood was sampled from patients pre-sensitization (week 0) and at 2, 6 and about 24 weeks after DPC sensitization. For TCR sequencing, blood came from 25 to 35 alopecia patients at anywhere from one to four time points (pre-sensitization, 2, 6 and 24 weeks).

The library was built by means of RACE. The sample was run on a NextSeq 500. During library preparation, unique molecular identifiers were attached to individual cDNA molecules so that TCRs could be counted in a quantitative, reproducible way. Each blood RNA sample was used to sequence both TCR alpha and TCR beta chains. The paper's processing steps were these. The median number of TCRs per sample was 95,638, ranging from 23,224 to 690,600. V, J and CDR3 annotation of the TCR reads was carried out using the Decombinator software suite. To make PS versus PT1 abundance plots, every sample was subsampled to the same number of TCRs (28,000). TCRs were defined as expanded if absent before sensitization and observed at least eight times at the 2-week time point. TCRdb reran the public reads through fastp at Q25 and MiXCR, keeping productive beta chains. Rows matching on CDR3 protein sequence are summarized as one entry with the most common DNA and genes. The V and J calls here are based on TCRdb, not the publication. The sample records 360,000 or so distinct CDR3 sequences, nearly 6.5% of which are singletons. The biggest ten clones account for around 5.8% of the sample.

As encoded in the germline V gene, CDR1 is KGHSH while CDR2 is LQKENI. Spanning cysteine to phenylalanine, the CDR3 consists of 15 amino acids. Only the CDR3 region is kept as DNA, spanning 45 bases read in frame from base 1. V was cut back by 1 base and J by 1 base, leaving a gap of 10 bases between them. Results the study describes overall, beyond this receptor: Patch test score was positively correlated with the number of PT1 expanded TCRs, with significance at thresholds 8, 16 and 32 but not at 4. Because every patient had alopecia, a presumed autoimmune disease, the patients' immune response might differ from that of healthy individuals. DPC sensitization did not change the number of TCRs with a frequency above 1 in 1000, and there was no evidence of changes in global repertoire structure. Repeated subsampling changed both the strength of the expansion versus patch-test correlation and the threshold at which the correlation became significant. Significantly more large CDR3 similarity clusters were formed by expanded TCRs than by pre-sensitization or healthy control sets, consistent with antigen-driven responses.

In light of the paper, this sample's time point label describes: patch test 2, 6 weeks after DPC sensitization. Sample treatment or condition, as interpreted from the label and publication: therapeutic diphenylcyclopropenone sensitization with weekly scalp DPC. At every patch-test visit, the blood draw took place before the patch test was put on. Patients were eligible if aged 18 to 70, diagnosed with alopecia and judged suitable for DPC therapy, and pregnant patients were excluded. Total RNA was extracted from unfractionated whole blood collected in Tempus Blood RNA tubes. The material was whole blood, obtained in connection with sensitization to the hapten diphenylcyclopropenone (DPC). The receptor was isolated from a young woman with alopecia areata. Some clones in this sample may be carry-over from other donors' samples. The chain is made from TRBV18 and TRBJ1-2; the D gene remains uncertain. The CDR3 has the sequence CASSPLPADNYGYTF. The bases read TGTGCCAGCTCACCACTTCCCGCGGATAACTATGGCTACACCTTC.